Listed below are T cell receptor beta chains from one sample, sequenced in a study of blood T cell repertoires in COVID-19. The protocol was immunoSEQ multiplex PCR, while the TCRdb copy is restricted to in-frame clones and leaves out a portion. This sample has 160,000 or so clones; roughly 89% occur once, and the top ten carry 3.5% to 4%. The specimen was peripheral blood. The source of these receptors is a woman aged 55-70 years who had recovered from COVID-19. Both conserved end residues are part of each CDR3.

CDR3 protein: CASRQFNSPLHF
J gene: TRBJ1-6
V gene: TRBV19

CDR3 protein: CASSASSGSYEQYF
J gene: TRBJ2-7
V gene: TRBV9

CDR3 protein: CAWNKDRGPEQFF
J gene: TRBJ2-1
V gene: TRBV30

CDR3 protein: CASSLAHSTEAFF
J gene: TRBJ1-1
V gene: TRBV12-3/TRBV12-4

CDR3 protein: CASSGGVTYEQYF
J gene: TRBJ2-7
V gene: TRBV11-2

CDR3 protein: CASSPNGGGYNEQFF
J gene: TRBJ2-1
V gene: TRBV9

CDR3 protein: CASSLGSGGAQYEQYF
J gene: TRBJ2-7
V gene: TRBV5-4

CDR3 protein: CASSQEGGLSQPQHF
J gene: TRBJ1-5
V gene: TRBV4-1

CDR3 protein: CSVWQSISDTQYF
J gene: TRBJ2-3
V gene: TRBV29-1

CDR3 protein: CASSQEYGRGRSTNEKLFF
J gene: TRBJ1-4
V gene: TRBV4-3

CDR3 protein: CASSQQGSSGNTIYF
J gene: TRBJ1-3
V gene: TRBV3-1/TRBV3-2

CDR3 protein: CASSTQMDRFLSGANVLTF
J gene: TRBJ2-6
V gene: TRBV7-9

CDR3 protein: CASNLGGDREQYF
J gene: TRBJ2-7
V gene: TRBV6-5

CDR3 protein: CSGGSGPSYEQYF
J gene: TRBJ2-7
V gene: TRBV29-1

CDR3 protein: CASSQAPTSGGVDEQFF
J gene: TRBJ2-1
V gene: TRBV4-1

CDR3 protein: CASSPPAGGLEAFF
J gene: TRBJ1-1
V gene: TRBV28

CDR3 protein: CASTNYRGNYGYTF
J gene: TRBJ1-2
V gene: TRBV6-6

CDR3 protein: CASSQVAYEQYF
J gene: TRBJ2-7
V gene: TRBV3-1/TRBV3-2

CDR3 protein: CASSVEGDSYEQYF
J gene: TRBJ2-7
V gene: TRBV9

CDR3 protein: CASSEGQGHTGELFF
J gene: TRBJ2-2
V gene: TRBV6-1

CDR3 protein: CASSLGQGRDEQFF
J gene: TRBJ2-1
V gene: TRBV5-8

CDR3 protein: CASRYRGPGTDTQYF
J gene: TRBJ2-3
V gene: TRBV6-5

CDR3 protein: CASSYGRSNQPQHF
J gene: TRBJ1-5
V gene: TRBV6-5

CDR3 protein: CASSLIRQALVATNEKLFF
J gene: TRBJ1-4
V gene: TRBV7-3